This passage covers 23 T cell receptor beta chains from one sample sequenced in a study of PD-L1 blockade in urothelial cancer. The assay was immunoSEQ multiplex PCR, and TCRdb's table has in-frame clones only and misses some. This table has 83,000 or so clones, 70% to 90% appearing once. The time point is: peripheral blood 6 weeks after treatment start. The source material was PBMCs, sampled around atezolizumab (anti-PD-L1) treatment. The source is a man aged 65-85 years with urothelial cancer.

The rearrangement links TRBV7-9 to TRBJ2-7; 10 bases line up with TRBD2. Germline V gene data show CDR1 as SEHNR and CDR2 as FQNEAQ (reference sequence). Trimming removed 5 bases from V and 7 bases from J; junction bases left unmatched: 5. The CDR3 runs to 13 residues. The CDR3 region is CASSALLAGEQYF. CDR3 nucleotide sequence: TGTGCCAGCAGCGCCTTACTAGCGGGGGAGCAGTACTTC.

The genes are TRBV6-5 and TRBJ2-2, with 10 positions matching TRBD1. The germline V gene has CDR1 MNHEY and CDR2 SVGAGI. This CDR3 is built from 15 residues. J was trimmed by 5 bases and V by 7 bases; bases with no gene match: 7. The CDR3 DNA reads as TGTGCCAGCAAACCCGGGACAGGGGTTACCGGGGAGCTGTTTTTT. Translated, it gives CASKPGTGVTGELFF.

The chain recombines TRBV7-9 with TRBJ1-2; 7 positions match TRBD1. The CDR3 runs to 15 residues. Germline V CDR1 and CDR2: SEHNR, FQNEAQ (reference sequence). Trimming at V came to 2 bases and at J to 6 bases, leaving 9 bases not matched to a gene. CDR3 nucleotide sequence: TGTGCCAGCAGCTTACGAGGGGGCAGCAGGGATGGCTACACCTTC. Amino acid sequence: CASSLRGGSRDGYTF.

The J gene is TRBJ2-3, the V gene TRBV2; perhaps TRBD2 as D (5 bases). Trimming removed 10 bases at V and 4 bases at J, with 12 bases between. Germline V gives CDR1 SNHLY, CDR2 FYNNEI. The CDR3 loop spans 12 amino acids. The CDR3 spells CAIGEGPDTQYF. The DNA for the CDR3 is TGTGCCATCGGGGAAGGCCCAGATACGCAGTATTTT. The whole variable domain, remainder taken from reference TRBV2 and TRBJ2-3, is EPEVTQTPSHQVTQMGQEVILRCVPISNHLYFYWYRQILGQKVEFLVSFYNNEISEKSEIFDDQFSVERPDGSNFTLKIRSTKLEDSAMYFCAIGEGPDTQYFGPGTRLTVL.

The gene calls are TRBV7-9 and TRBJ2-7; a possible D gene is TRBD2 (5 bases). Trimming took off 5 bases at V and 6 bases at J, with 11 bases between the two ends. Germline lookup yields CDR1 SEHNR and CDR2 FQNEAQ (reference sequence). This CDR3 spans 12 amino acids. For the CDR3, the DNA is TGTGCCAGCAGCATTACTAGTGTCGAGCAGTACTTC. Translating gives CASSITSVEQYF.

This chain uses TRBV7-6 with TRBJ2-2; D may be TRBD1 (6 bases). CDR3 size: 15 residues. The V gene lost 7 bases and the J gene lost 4 bases, with 16 bases spanning the gap. Germline V gene data show CDR1 as SGHVS and CDR2 as FNYEAQ. The CDR3 here is CASNSQGQATGELFF. The CDR3, as DNA: TGTGCCAGCAACTCACAGGGTCAAGCCACCGGGGAGCTGTTTTTT.

The J gene is TRBJ1-1, the V gene TRBV28; D unclear. The germline V gene has CDR1 MDHEN and CDR2 SYDVKM. CDR3 length: 11 amino acids. V was clipped by 4 bases and J by 3 bases, with 3 bases between them. CDR3 bases: TGTGCCAGCAGTTCCGACACTGAAGCTTTCTTT. Translated, it gives CASSSDTEAFF.

The gene calls are TRBV2 and TRBJ1-2, with 11 nucleotides matching TRBD1. Germline CDR1 and CDR2: SNHLY and FYNNEI. CDR3 length: 14 amino acids. The V gene end was trimmed by 8 bases and the J gene end by 3 bases; junction bases not matched to a gene: 5. CDR3: CASSGQGADYGYTF. The CDR3 DNA follows: TGTGCCAGCTCCGGACAGGGGGCGGACTATGGCTACACCTTC.

This sequence joins TRBV7-2 and TRBJ2-1, with 13 bases aligning to TRBD2. CDR1 and CDR2 from the germline V gene are SGHTA and FQGNSA. The junction had 5 bases not matched to a gene; V was cut back by 2 bases and J by 7 bases. The CDR3 runs 16 residues. CDR3 amino acids: CASSLTSGGARNEQFF. The CDR3 DNA reads TGTGCCAGCAGCTTAACTAGCGGGGGGGCGCGGAATGAGCAGTTCTTC.

V is TRBV2 and J is TRBJ1-4; a weak D match, TRBD1 (5 bases). CDR1 is SNHLY and CDR2 is FYNNEI in the germline V gene. The length of the CDR3 is 14 residues. V shed 7 bases and J shed 4 bases, with 13 bases lying between them. CDR3 in DNA: TGTGCCAGCACCCCAGGGCCTGATAATGAAAAACTGTTTTTT. The encoded protein is CASTPGPDNEKLFF.

This clone appeared a few times. The chain couples TRBV5-1 to TRBJ2-1; the D gene is possibly TRBD1 (5 bases). This CDR3 is 14 amino acids long. V lost 3 bases and J 8 bases, leaving 15 bases between the germline ends. Looked up from germline, CDR1 is SGHRS and CDR2 is YFSETQ. Written as DNA, the CDR3 is TGCGCCAGCAGCTCGGTCAGCAGGGTAGATGAGCAGTTCTTC. This gives the protein CASSSVSRVDEQFF.

The chain joins TRBV15 to TRBJ1-4; D is undetermined. Germline V CDR1 and CDR2: LNHNV, YYDKDF (reference sequence). This CDR3 spans 15 amino acids. The V gene lost 0 bases and the J gene lost 7 bases, with 12 bases spanning the gap. The CDR3 coding sequence is TGTGCCACCAGCAGAGATGGTGGGCCCAGTGAAAAACTGTTTTTT. As protein: CATSRDGGPSEKLFF.

The CDR3 region is CASSLASRDEQYF. In DNA, the CDR3 is TGCGCCAGCAGCTTGGCTAGTCGGGACGAGCAGTACTTC. The chain couples TRBV5-1 to TRBJ2-7; D gene ambiguous. Germline CDR1 reads SGHRS; CDR2 reads YFSETQ. Deletions cut 0 bases from V and 5 bases from J, with 9 bases between. The CDR3 totals 13 residues.

V and J are TRBV7-9 and TRBJ2-6, with D perhaps matching TRBD1 (5 bases). V gave up 3 bases and J gave up 9 bases, with 12 bases separating them. There are 14 residues in the CDR3. Germline loops: CDR1 SEHNR, CDR2 FQNEAQ (reference sequence). The CDR3 nucleotides are TGTGCCAGCAGCTTGCAGGACAACTACAACGTCCTGACTTTC. It encodes CASSLQDNYNVLTF.

J is TRBJ1-4 and V is TRBV7-9; 7 bases agree with TRBD1. Germline V gives CDR1 SEHNR, CDR2 FQNEAQ (reference sequence). CDR3 length: 15 amino acids. V dropped 1 base and J dropped 7; count of bases not matched to a gene: 6. CDR3 DNA sequence: TGTGCCAGCAGCTTAGGGACAGGTGGCCGTGAAAAACTGTTTTTT. Protein product: CASSLGTGGREKLFF. Variable domain in full (rest from reference TRBV7-9 and TRBJ1-4): DTGVSQNPRHKITKRGQNVTFRCDPISEHNRLYWYRQTLGQGPEFLTYFQNEAQLEKSRLLSDRFSAERPKGSFSTLEIQRTEQGDSAMYLCASSLGTGGREKLFFGSGTQLSVL.

The rearrangement joins TRBV7-6 to TRBJ2-3; 7 bases line up with TRBD2. The CDR3 runs 16 residues. The V gene end was trimmed by 1 base and the J gene end by 0 bases; junction bases not matched to a gene: 4. Looked up from germline, CDR1 is SGHVS and CDR2 is FNYEAQ. DNA of the CDR3: TGTGCCAGCAGCTTAGAGCGGGGTCGGAGCACAGATACGCAGTATTTT. Protein sequence: CASSLERGRSTDTQYF.

The CDR3 reads CASSLKAYDTEAFF. DNA for the CDR3: TGTGCCAGCAGCTTGAAAGCTTATGACACTGAAGCTTTCTTT. J is TRBJ1-1 and V is TRBV5-6; D is uncertain. CDR1 is SGHDT and CDR2 is YYEEEE in the germline V gene. The CDR3 totals 14 residues. The V and J ends lost 1 base and 3 bases respectively, with 10 bases between them.

This clone has a single count. As DNA, the CDR3 is TGTGCCAGCTCACCAAAGGGCCGAGGGACCGGGGAGCTGTTTTTT. It is translated as CASSPKGRGTGELFF. The chain links TRBV18 to TRBJ2-2; possible D gene TRBD2, 5 bases. From germline, CDR1 is KGHSH and CDR2 LQKENI. The CDR3 has 15 amino acids. Deletions cut 2 bases from V and 5 bases from J, with 12 bases between.

The V and J genes are TRBV2 and TRBJ2-7; TRBD2 agrees at 8 bases. J gave up 3 bases and V 2 bases, and 6 bases lay outside the gene matches. Germline V gene lookup returns CDR1 SNHLY and CDR2 FYNNEI. This CDR3 has 15 amino acids. Here the CDR3 DNA reads TGTGCCAGCAGTGAATGGGGACGGGGGGGCTACGAGCAGTACTTC. Protein product: CASSEWGRGGYEQYF.

This chain links TRBV6-1 with TRBJ1-1; D is perhaps TRBD1 (5 bases). In germline, CDR1 is MNHNS, CDR2 SASEGT. Trimming took off 3 bases at V and 1 base at J, with 9 bases between the two ends. The CDR3 contains 14 residues. For the CDR3, the DNA is TGTGCCAGCAGTGAGGGCAGGGCGAACACTGAAGCTTTCTTT. It codes for CASSEGRANTEAFF.

V and J are TRBV19 and TRBJ1-2; unclear D gene. Trimming stripped 3 bases from V and 0 bases from J, with 14 bases between. This CDR3 has 16 amino acids. Germline assignment: CDR1 LNHDA and CDR2 SQIVND (reference sequence). CDR3 nucleotide sequence: TGTGCCAGTAGTATGGGGAGACCGCTTGCTAACTATGGCTACACCTTC. It is translated as CASSMGRPLANYGYTF. Full variable domain (remainder filled in from reference TRBV19 and TRBJ1-2): DGGITQSPKYLFRKEGQNVTLSCEQNLNHDAMYWYRQDPGQGLRLIYYSQIVNDFQKGDIAEGYSVSREKKESFPLTVTSAQKNPTAFYLCASSMGRPLANYGYTFGSGTRLTVV.

The V call is TRBV4-1, the J call TRBJ2-2; D gene unclear. V was pared by 1 base and J by 0 bases, with 3 bases between. The germline gives CDR1 MGHRA, CDR2 YSYEKL. The CDR3 runs 14 residues. CDR3 amino acids: CASSQVTNTGELFF. The CDR3 DNA is TGCGCCAGCAGCCAAGTCACGAACACCGGGGAGCTGTTTTTT.

The V gene is TRBV6-5, the J gene TRBJ1-3; 9 bases are shared with TRBD1. V trimming: 9 bases; J trimming: 3 bases; junction bases outside the gene matches: 6. Germline loops: CDR1 MNHEY, CDR2 SVGAGI. This CDR3 region has 14 residues. CDR3 loop: CASMTGQGGNTIYF. The CDR3 region has the DNA TGTGCCAGTATGACGGGACAGGGTGGAAACACCATATATTTT.